The 19 T cell receptor beta chains below come from one sample, sequenced in a study of T cells after yellow fever vaccination. One entry per CDR3 protein results from TCRdb running MiXCR on the 5' RACE reads. The sample yields approximately 600,000 distinct CDR3 sequences, roughly an eighth seen once. Sequenced material: PBMCs, taken on the day of the yellow fever booster vaccination. These receptors were taken from a man younger than 40 who received the YFV17D yellow fever vaccine.

This clonotype was counted a few times. The J gene is TRBJ2-1, the V gene TRBV19; 7 bases are shared with TRBD2. Germline trimming cut 0 bases from V and 4 bases from J; bases unmatched to any gene: 6. This CDR3 region has 16 residues. Germline CDR1 and CDR2: LNHDA and SQIVND (reference sequence). The chain's CDR3 is CASSIDGLAAYNEQFF. For the CDR3, the DNA is TGTGCCAGTAGTATAGACGGCCTAGCGGCATACAATGAGCAGTTCTTC.

The sample holds many counts of this clonotype. The rearrangement links TRBV7-2 to TRBJ2-3; TRBD1 matches at 10 bases. This CDR3 has 16 amino acids. Germline V gene data show CDR1 as SGHTA and CDR2 as FQGNSA. J was trimmed by 0 bases and V by 5 bases; bases with no gene match: 5. The CDR3 nucleotides read TGTGCCAGCAGCGTCCGGGACAGGGGTAGCACAGATACGCAGTATTTT. Protein: CASSVRDRGSTDTQYF.

This clonotype has at least ten counts. The chain is built from TRBV7-2 and TRBJ1-5; D not certain. Between the trimmed V and J ends, which lost 5 bases and 8 bases, there was a span of 10 bases. The CDR3 runs to 12 residues. Germline V gives CDR1 SGHTA, CDR2 FQGNSA. In DNA, the CDR3 is TGTGCCAGCAGCGTTAACATGGAGCCCCAGCATTTT. Amino acid sequence: CASSVNMEPQHF.

In its sample, this clonotype was seen a few times. This chain connects TRBV11-2 to TRBJ2-1; D is unclear. The CDR3 is made up of 15 amino acids. CDR1 is SGHAT, CDR2 FQNNGV, per germline. Trimming removed 5 bases at V and 6 bases at J, with 17 bases between. The CDR3 nucleotides are TGTGCCAGCAGCATCCAAATCGCAGAGTTCAATGAGCAGTTCTTC. Its protein is CASSIQIAEFNEQFF.

The rearrangement uses TRBV7-2 and TRBJ2-4, with 7 bases lining up with TRBD2. The CDR3 runs 14 residues. Germline V gene data show CDR1 as SGHTA and CDR2 as FQGNSA. Trimming took 5 bases from V and 5 from J; bases not matched to a gene: 6. The CDR3 spells CASSADAGENIQYF. The CDR3 nucleotides are TGTGCCAGCAGCGCCGACGCGGGGGAAAACATTCAGTACTTC.

This clonotype was seen a handful of times. The chain employs TRBV30 and TRBJ2-2; 7 nucleotides line up with TRBD2. V trimming: 4 bases; J trimming: 2 bases; junction bases outside the gene matches: 7. The CDR3 sequence is 15 residues long. The germline CDR1 and CDR2 sequences are GTSNPN and SVGIG (reference sequence). The CDR3 bases are TGTGCCTGGATCCGTGCTAGCGGAAACACCGGGGAGCTGTTTTTT. It yields the protein CAWIRASGNTGELFF.

The chain couples TRBV18 to TRBJ1-2; no firm D call. CDR1 and CDR2 (germline): KGHSH, LQKENI. The germline V and J ends were trimmed by 2 bases and 6 bases, with 10 bases remaining between them. This CDR3 is built from 13 residues. Written as DNA, the CDR3 is TGTGCCAGCTCACCAGGGATCGAGGATGGCTACACCTTC. Translated: CASSPGIEDGYTF.

CDR3 in amino acids: CASSNEGGGYNEQFF. The DNA for the CDR3 is TGTGCCAGCAGCAATGAGGGGGGTGGGTACAATGAGCAGTTCTTC. This chain links TRBV12-3 or TRBV12-4 with TRBJ2-1; D may correspond to TRBD1 or TRBD2 (6 bases each). This CDR3 is 15 amino acids long. With 6 bases removed from V and 4 bases from J, the gap between germline ends came to 16 bases.

The rearrangement uses TRBV5-1 and TRBJ2-5; the D gene is possibly TRBD2 (6 bases). Trimming pared 7 bases from V and 3 bases from J, leaving 13 bases between. The V gene's germline CDR1 is SGHRS and CDR2 YFSETQ. The CDR3 is 13 residues long. CDR3 amino acids: CASGLASEETQYF. The CDR3 region has the DNA TGCGCCAGCGGGCTAGCGTCCGAAGAGACCCAGTACTTC.

This clonotype came up many times. The chain has TRBV29-1 and TRBJ2-5; tentative D call: TRBD2 (5 bases). The V end was cut by 4 bases, the J end by 5 bases, with 8 bases between. Per the germline V gene, CDR1 is SQVTM and CDR2 is ANQGSEA. CDR3 length: 11 residues. CDR3: CSVAPGETQYF. CDR3 in DNA: TGCAGCGTTGCCCCGGGGGAGACCCAGTACTTC. Combining the CDR3 with reference TRBV29-1 and TRBJ2-5 gives the whole variable domain SAVISQKPSRDICQRGTSLTIQCQVDSQVTMMFWYRQQPGQSLTLIATANQGSEATYESGFVIDKFPISRPNLTFSTLTVSNMSPEDSSIYLCSVAPGETQYFGPGTRLLVL.

This clonotype was recorded a few times. The rearrangement links TRBV5-1 to TRBJ2-5; no firm D call. Germline lookup yields CDR1 SGHRS and CDR2 YFSETQ. The length of the CDR3 is 14 residues. The V end lost 4 bases, the J end lost 3 bases, and 13 bases lay between the germline ends. DNA of the CDR3: TGCGCCAGCAGCCCCGGTGGTGTAAAAGAGACCCAGTACTTC. Its protein product is CASSPGGVKETQYF.

V usage is TRBV4-3 and J usage is TRBJ2-7; no clear D. V was shortened by 0 bases and J by 4 bases, with 10 bases between the two germline ends. The CDR3 is 14 residues long. CDR1 is LGHNA, CDR2 YSLEER, per germline. CDR3 DNA: TGCGCCAGCAGCCAAGATTTCAGGTCGTACGAGCAGTACTTC. This encodes CASSQDFRSYEQYF.

This clonotype was detected only a few times. The chain uses TRBV20-1 and TRBJ2-1, with 8 bases matching TRBD2. The CDR3 consists of 14 residues. The ends lost 3 bases at V and 8 bases at J; junction bases unmatched: 9. Per the germline V gene, CDR1 is DFQATT and CDR2 is SNEGSKA (reference sequence). The CDR3 nucleotides are TGCAGTGCTAGCTCCGGGACTAGTAGTTATGAGCAGTTCTTC. Translation: CSASSGTSSYEQFF.

The chain uses TRBV6-1 and TRBJ2-1; perhaps TRBD2 as D (6 bases). Germline V gene data show CDR1 as MNHNS and CDR2 as SASEGT. Trimming left V 6 bases short and J 0 bases short, with 15 bases between. The CDR3 has 16 amino acids. The CDR3 bases are TGTGCCAGCAGCCGCGGGGATGGGAGCTCCTACAATGAGCAGTTCTTC. Translation gives CASSRGDGSSYNEQFF.

There are a few counts of this clonotype. The gene calls are TRBV12-3 or TRBV12-4 and TRBJ2-1; maybe TRBD1 (6 bases). Trimming left V 9 bases short and J 6 bases short, with 9 bases between. This CDR3 comprises 11 residues. This chain's CDR3 is CASIRGNEQFF. The DNA of the CDR3 is TGTGCCAGTATCAGGGGCAATGAGCAGTTCTTC.

The chain carries TRBV4-1 and TRBJ2-3, with 8 bases matching TRBD2. Per germline, CDR1 MGHRA and CDR2 YSYEKL. This CDR3 is 19 amino acids long. After removal of 0 bases from V and 0 bases from J, the junction contained 11 bases not matched to a gene. The CDR3 bases are TGCGCCAGCAGCCAAGATCACAAGCGGGGGCTCTCTAGCACAGATACGCAGTATTTT. It codes for CASSQDHKRGLSSTDTQYF.

The table lists this clonotype with a few counts. This chain links TRBV3-1 with TRBJ2-1; tentatively, D is TRBD2 (5 bases). The V gene lost 2 bases and the J gene lost 0 bases, with 11 bases spanning the gap. CDR3 length: 16 amino acids. The germline V gene has CDR1 LGHDT and CDR2 YNNKEL (reference sequence). This CDR3 is CASSQPDWSSYNEQFF. The CDR3 DNA reads as TGTGCCAGCAGCCAACCGGACTGGAGCTCCTACAATGAGCAGTTCTTC.

This clonotype was found many times. J is TRBJ2-7 and V is TRBV12-3 or TRBV12-4; 9 bases are a match to TRBD1. V dropped 8 bases and J dropped 2; count of bases not matched to a gene: 10. The CDR3 spans 15 residues. The CDR3, as DNA: TGTGCCAGCCCTCTCCGGGACAGGGAAGCCTACGAGCAGTACTTC. As protein: CASPLRDREAYEQYF.

The J gene is TRBJ2-5, the V gene TRBV20-1; 9 bases agree with TRBD1. Trimming removed 5 bases from V and 5 bases from J; junction bases left unmatched: 6. Germline values: CDR1 DFQATT, CDR2 SNEGSKA (reference sequence). The CDR3 runs to 13 residues. The DNA for the CDR3 is TGCAGTGCTGACAGGGGGTGGGAGGAGACCCAGTACTTC. This sequence encodes CSADRGWEETQYF.